This note documents a single T cell receptor (beta chain) sequence. The data were obtained in a study of somatic mutations in cytotoxic T cells in rheumatoid arthritis. Between the trimmed V and J ends, which lost 0 bases and 0 bases, there was a span of 9 bases. The CDR3 runs to 16 residues. Germline CDR1 and CDR2: MNHNY and SVGAGI (reference sequence). Generated by immunoSEQ multiplex PCR, the TCRdb table keeps only in-frame clones and is missing some. The sample lists some 10,000 clones, more than 60% occurring once. Sequencing input: CD8+ T cells sorted from blood. V is TRBV6-6 and J is TRBJ1-3; D is undetermined. This TCR came from a man aged 50-59 years in good health. CDR3 loop: CASSYSRADSGNTIYF. The CDR3 bases are TGTGCCAGCAGTTACTCGAGGGCAGACTCTGGAAACACCATATATTTT.